Below, 8 T cell receptor beta chains from the same sample are listed, as sequenced in a study of T cells in Graves' hyperthyroidism and ophthalmopathy. Amplified regions were TCR beta CDR3 sequences from RNA transcripts. Primed by the HTBI set, a first-round RT-PCR was run on the TCR CDR3. A single record per CDR3 protein comes from TCRdb applying MiXCR to the multiplex PCR reads. The repertoire holds roughly 500,000 distinct CDR3 sequences, with approximately 23% as singletons. The sample consisted of blood. The origin of the receptors is a woman in her 70s with Graves' ophthalmopathy.

The chain couples TRBV11-2 to TRBJ1-4, with D perhaps matching TRBD1 (5 bases). The germline V gene encodes CDR1 SGHAT and CDR2 FQNNGV. Trimming shortened V by 6 bases and J by 8 bases, and 22 bases separated the two germline ends. This CDR3 region has 16 residues. CDR3 sequence: CASRHIAGGVDEKLFF. CDR3 DNA sequence: TGTGCCAGCAGACATATAGCGGGGGGGGTTGACGAAAAACTGTTTTTT.

Points on this clonotype: At one end the junction does not follow the germline gene, possibly because of a read error. The J gene is TRBJ1-1, the V gene TRBV12-3 or TRBV12-4; unclear D gene. The CDR3 totals 12 residues. CDR3 sequence (DNA): TGTGCCAGCAGCCCCGGGAACGATGAAGCTTCCTTT. Encoded protein: CASSPGNDEASF.

This clonotype was counted ten times or more. CDR3 sequence reads: CASTISGNTGELFF. As DNA, the CDR3 is TGTGCCAGCACCATTAGCGGAAACACCGGGGAGCTGTTTTTT. The gene calls are TRBV9 and TRBJ2-2; the D gene is possibly TRBD2 (6 bases). This CDR3 is 14 amino acids long. Per germline, CDR1 SGDLS and CDR2 YYNGEE. V shed 6 bases and J shed 2 bases, with 11 bases lying between them.

This clonotype has a handful of counts. The CDR3 coding sequence is TGTGCCAGTAGTATGGCCATGGAAAGAGGCCAAGCTTTCTTT. Residues: CASSMAMERGQAFF. The chain joins TRBV19 to TRBJ1-1; no clear D gene. The germline CDR1 and CDR2 sequences are LNHDA and SQIVND (reference sequence). CDR3 length: 14 residues. Trimming stripped 3 bases from V and 9 bases from J, with 17 bases between.

The table lists this clonotype with a count of one. The rearrangement uses TRBV15 and TRBJ2-2; 15 nucleotides agree with TRBD2. Germline values: CDR1 LNHNV, CDR2 YYDKDF (reference sequence). V dropped 3 bases and J dropped 7; count of bases not matched to a gene: 3. The CDR3 runs to 16 residues. CDR3 loop: CATSSRTSGRGGELFF. Written as DNA, the CDR3 is TGTGCCACCAGCAGCCGGACTAGCGGGAGGGGCGGGGAGCTGTTTTTT.

The chain is built from TRBV12-5 and TRBJ2-7; possibly TRBD1 for D (6 bases). Germline V gene sequence: CDR1 LGHNT, CDR2 FRNRAP. Trimming removed 6 bases at V and 2 bases at J, with 14 bases between. The CDR3 is 14 amino acids. This CDR3 is CASGPGTPPYEQYF. Written as DNA, the CDR3 is TGTGCTAGTGGACCCGGGACACCGCCCTACGAGCAGTACTTC.

In the case of this clonotype: One junction end disagrees with the germline gene, perhaps due to a read error. The CDR3, as DNA: TGCAGTGCTGGCGTTCCAGCGGGAAAGACCGGGAAGCTGTTTTTT. Amino acids: CSAGVPAGKTGKLFF. The chain is built from TRBV20-1 and TRBJ2-2, with 7 bases matching TRBD2. Looked up from germline, CDR1 is DFQATT and CDR2 is SNEGSKA (reference sequence). The CDR3 length is 15 residues.

The V gene is TRBV20-1, the J gene TRBJ1-4; the D is unclear. Germline-derived CDR1 and CDR2 are DFQATT and SNEGSKA (reference sequence). Trimming removed 5 bases at V and 6 bases at J, with 16 bases between. The CDR3 sequence is 14 residues long. The CDR3 DNA follows: TGCAGTGCTCTCGGACTCGCTGGTGATGAAAAACTGTTTTTT. As protein: CSALGLAGDEKLFF.